Listed below are T cell receptor beta chains from one sample, sequenced in a study of Graves' ophthalmopathy and Graves' hyperthyroidism. TCRdb re-analysed the multiplex PCR reads in MiXCR, keeping a single row per CDR3 protein. The sample has 580,000 or so distinct CDR3 sequences, 39% seen once. Sequenced: peripheral blood or thyroid tissue (not recorded which). All receptors come from an adult man with Graves' hyperthyroidism. CDR3s include the opening cysteine and the closing phenylalanine or tryptophan. A D gene is named only where the DNA matches it firmly. Clone size is not always given. Where it is, it says once, few, many or a class for expanded clones.

V gene	D gene	clone size	J gene	CDR3 DNA	CDR3 protein
TRBV29-1	TRBD2	few	TRBJ2-7	TGCAGCGTTACCGGGACTAGCGGCTACGAGCAGTACTTC	CSVTGTSGYEQYF
TRBV29-1	-	-	TRBJ2-7	TGCAGCGAAGGGCAAGGGACATCCCTATACGAGCAGTACTTC	CSEGQGTSLYEQYF
TRBV5-1	-	-	TRBJ1-4	TGCGCCAGCAGCGGGGAACAGACCCAGGAAAAACTGTTTTTT	CASSGEQTQEKLFF
TRBV7-2	-	many	TRBJ1-2	TGTGCCAGCAGCAATACCGGGGACACCGAGGATGGCTACACCTTC	CASSNTGDTEDGYTF
TRBV7-2	-	many	TRBJ1-1	TGTGCCAGCAGCTTAGATTACGGTGCCCGTGAAGCTTTCTTT	CASSLDYGAREAFF
TRBV9	-	-	TRBJ1-4	TGTGCCAGCAGCCCCCGACCGACTAATGAAAAACTGTTTTTT	CASSPRPTNEKLFF
TRBV2	-	-	TRBJ1-2	TGTGCCAGCAGTCCGGGACGGACCTACACCTTC	CASSPGRTYTF
TRBV2	TRBD2	-	TRBJ2-1	TGTGCCAGCAGTGTCCCGGGACTAGCGGGAGGGCCGTCGTTGAATGAGCAGTTCTTC	CASSVPGLAGGPSLNEQFF
TRBV15	-	many	TRBJ1-3	TGTGCCACCAGCAGAGATCCCGGACAGCCACTCTCTGGAAACACCATATATTTT	CATSRDPGQPLSGNTIYF
TRBV28	-	-	TRBJ2-7	TGTGCCAGCGACTCTTTCCCTTCCCGGTCCTACGAGCAGTACTTC	CASDSFPSRSYEQYF
TRBV28	-	-	TRBJ1-4	TGTGCCAGCAATACAGGGAATGAAAAACTGTTTTTT	CASNTGNEKLFF
TRBV29-1	TRBD1	-	TRBJ1-1	TGCAGCGTTGAACCTCCTCAGGGGGCGCCTGGTGAAGCTTTCTTT	CSVEPPQGAPGEAFF
TRBV20-1	TRBD2	few	TRBJ2-7	TGCAGTGCTAGCCCAGCGGGAGCCTACGAGCAGTACTTC	CSASPAGAYEQYF
TRBV11-2	-	-	TRBJ2-2	TGTGCCAGCAGCTTACGAACAGGGATTGTCATAAACACCGGGGAGCTGTTTTTT	CASSLRTGIVINTGELFF
TRBV2	-	-	TRBJ1-3	TGTGCCAGCTCACCCGAATCACGGAACACCATATATTTT	CASSPESRNTIYF
TRBV29-1	-	few	TRBJ2-3	TGCAGCGTTGCGAGAGAGGTCGACACAGATACGCAGTATTTT	CSVAREVDTDTQYF
TRBV12-3/TRBV12-4	-	once	TRBJ2-7	TGTGCCGGCAGTTTTTCCTACGAGCAGTACTTC	CAGSFSYEQYF
TRBV29-1	-	-	TRBJ2-7	TGCAGCGTTGTGTGGGGCCGTGAGCAGTACTTC	CSVVWGREQYF
TRBV29-1	-	many	TRBJ1-1	TGCAGCGTTGGGTTAACTTCGAACACTGAAGCTTTCTTT	CSVGLTSNTEAFF
TRBV29-1	TRBD1	-	TRBJ2-5	TGCAGCGTAATACAGGGGGCGGAGACCCAGTACTTC	CSVIQGAETQYF
TRBV30	-	-	TRBJ1-1	TGTGCCTGGAGTGCCGGAATAACAGGAGGGTACACTGAAGCTTTCTTT	CAWSAGITGGYTEAFF
TRBV6-1	-	few	TRBJ1-4	TGTGCCAGCAGTGAATTGGGGTTACGAGAAAAACTGTTTTTT	CASSELGLREKLFF
TRBV2	-	many	TRBJ1-4	TGTGCCAGCAGTAATAGGAGGACGGAAAAACTGTTTTTT	CASSNRRTEKLFF
TRBV20-1	TRBD1	-	TRBJ2-7	TGCAGTGCTAAGGGACAGTTGGGTGAGCAGTACTTC	CSAKGQLGEQYF
TRBV7-9	-	once	TRBJ2-5	TGCGCCAGCAGCCAAGGACCCGGGGGCGGGGTAGAGACCCAGTACTTC	CASSQGPGGGVETQYF
TRBV19	TRBD1	many	TRBJ1-2	TGTGCCGTTGGGCGGACAGGGGGTTATGGCTACACCTTC	CAVGRTGGYGYTF